These 21 T cell receptor beta chains share one sample of origin, sequenced in a study of blood T cells in healthy people across ages. A second roughly 6 to 11 cycle PCR used barcoded and J-beta primers. TCRdb itself ran the 5' RACE reads through MiXCR, one entry per CDR3 protein. The repertoire holds about 1.6 million distinct CDR3 sequences, with about 31% as singletons. The specimen sequenced was blood. These receptors were taken from a woman aged 30 to 39 in good health.

This clonotype was detected ten times or more. This chain links TRBV7-3 with TRBJ2-5; TRBD2 aligns across 8 bases. Unmatched junction bases numbered 5, after V lost 0 bases and J lost 5 bases. Germline loops: CDR1 SGHTA, CDR2 FQGTGA. The CDR3 spans 15 residues. CDR3 region: CASSLTSGKAETQYF. Written as DNA, the CDR3 is TGTGCCAGCAGCTTAACTAGCGGGAAAGCGGAGACCCAGTACTTC.

In its sample, this clonotype was seen a few times. The chain employs TRBV27 and TRBJ2-1, with 9 bases aligning to TRBD2. The CDR3 covers 16 residues. The junction had 11 bases not matched to a gene; V was cut back by 4 bases and J by 7 bases. Per the germline V gene, CDR1 is MNHEY and CDR2 is SMNVEV (reference sequence). The CDR3 loop reads CASSSSFSGSKNEQFF. The CDR3 DNA sequence: TGTGCCAGCAGTTCCTCCTTTAGCGGGAGTAAAAATGAGCAGTTCTTC.

This rearrangement joins TRBV20-1 to TRBJ1-2, with D perhaps matching TRBD1 (6 bases). V was shortened by 4 bases and J by 0 bases, with 15 bases between the two germline ends. The CDR3 is 15 amino acids. Germline CDR1 is DFQATT and CDR2 is SNEGSKA (reference sequence). The CDR3 DNA reads TGCAGTGCTAACCATGGACAGCACACTAACTATGGCTACACCTTC. Translation gives CSANHGQHTNYGYTF.

The chain combines TRBV10-3 with TRBJ2-3; D gene ambiguous. The V and J ends lost 2 bases and 9 bases respectively, with 9 bases between them. The CDR3 extends over 12 amino acids. In germline, CDR1 is ENHRY, CDR2 SYGVKD. Here the CDR3 reads CAISEGGRTQYF. CDR3 bases: TGTGCCATCAGTGAGGGCGGTAGGACGCAGTATTTT.

As to this clonotype: One junction end disagrees with the germline gene, perhaps due to a read error. The rearrangement joins TRBV7-3 to TRBJ2-1, with D hard to call. Per the germline V gene, CDR1 is SGHTA and CDR2 is FQGTGA. The CDR3 totals 14 residues. The CDR3 loop is CASSLTPSYSEQFF. In DNA, the CDR3 is TGTGCCAGCAGCTTAACCCCCTCCTACAGTGAGCAGTTCTTC. The full variable domain, its missing parts supplied by reference TRBV7-3 and TRBJ2-1, is GAGVSQTPSNKVTEKGKYVELRCDPISGHTALYWYRQSLGQGPEFLIYFQGTGAADDSGLPNDRFFAVRPEGSVSTLKIQRTERGDSAVYLCASSLTPSYSEQFFGPGTRLTVL.

This clonotype has only a few counts. The rearrangement uses TRBV7-3 and TRBJ2-3; possible D gene TRBD1, 6 bases. V dropped 4 bases and J dropped 4 bases, with 12 bases sitting between them. Germline CDR1 reads SGHTA; CDR2 reads FQGTGA. The CDR3 has 14 amino acids. The CDR3 region has the DNA TGTGCCAGCAGCTCTCCGGACAGACCAGATACGCAGTATTTT. It translates to CASSSPDRPDTQYF.

Only a few counts were recorded for this clonotype. This sequence joins TRBV7-2 and TRBJ1-5; D might be TRBD1 (5 bases). This CDR3 is built from 15 residues. Between the trimmed V and J ends, which lost 4 bases and 4 bases, there was a span of 14 bases. The germline V gene encodes CDR1 SGHTA and CDR2 FQGNSA. CDR3 sequence (DNA): TGTGCCAGCAGCTCTTGGGGGGACCTGAATCAGCCCCAGCATTTT. Amino acids: CASSSWGDLNQPQHF.

Only a few counts were recorded for this clonotype. V is TRBV5-1 and J is TRBJ2-7, with D possibly TRBD1 on 5 matching bases. The germline V and J ends were trimmed by 4 bases and 3 bases, with 14 bases remaining between them. The germline CDR1 and CDR2 sequences are SGHRS and YFSETQ. The CDR3 is 14 amino acids. The CDR3 DNA sequence: TGCGCCAGCAGCCTTTCCAGGACAAGCTACGAGCAGTACTTC. Amino acid sequence: CASSLSRTSYEQYF.

There are a few counts of this clonotype. The J gene is TRBJ2-5, the V gene TRBV20-1, with D possibly matching TRBD1 (6 bases). Germline lookup yields CDR1 DFQATT and CDR2 SNEGSKA (reference sequence). V dropped 6 bases and J dropped 2 bases, with 16 bases sitting between them. This CDR3 is built from 14 residues. The CDR3 is CSAPLNREQETQYF. The CDR3 bases are TGCAGTGCGCCCCTTAACAGGGAACAAGAGACCCAGTACTTC.

This chain joins TRBV18 and TRBJ1-5, with D unresolved. Germline V gene lookup returns CDR1 KGHSH and CDR2 LQKENI. CDR3 size: 14 residues. Trimming took off 2 bases at V and 7 bases at J, with 12 bases between the two ends. In DNA form, the CDR3 reads TGTGCCAGCTCACCAAACGGCCTCGGGCAGCCCCAGCATTTT. This sequence encodes CASSPNGLGQPQHF. The variable domain in full, completed from reference TRBV18 and TRBJ1-5, reads NAGVMQNPRHLVRRRGQEARLRCSPMKGHSHVYWYRQLPEEGLKFMVYLQKENIIDESGMPKERFSAEFPKEGPSILRIQQVVRGDSAAYFCASSPNGLGQPQHFGDGTRLSIL.

The chain links TRBV20-1 to TRBJ2-7; a weak D match, TRBD1 (5 bases). Per the germline V gene, CDR1 is DFQATT and CDR2 is SNEGSKA (reference sequence). The V end was cut by 0 bases, the J end by 4 bases, with 10 bases between. The CDR3 is 13 residues long. This CDR3 reads CSARDLTDYEQYF. Written as DNA, the CDR3 is TGCAGTGCTAGAGACCTGACAGATTACGAGCAGTACTTC.

J is TRBJ2-2 and V is TRBV7-9; 10 bases match TRBD1. The germline V gene has CDR1 SEHNR and CDR2 FQNEAQ (reference sequence). The CDR3 sequence is 18 residues long. The V and J ends lost 5 bases and 3 bases, in that order; junction bases with no gene match: 12. The CDR3 protein is CASSPWTTGGVDTGELFF. Here the CDR3 DNA reads TGTGCCAGCAGCCCCTGGACGACAGGGGGCGTAGACACCGGGGAGCTGTTTTTT.

This clonotype has more than one count but fewer than ten. This chain connects TRBV5-5 to TRBJ2-3; D is perhaps TRBD1 (6 bases). This CDR3 region has 16 residues. V lost 3 bases to trimming and J lost 2 bases, with 16 bases between them. Germline V gives CDR1 SGHKS, CDR2 YYEKEE (reference sequence). This CDR3 reads CASSSPQGAATDTQYF. CDR3 nucleotides: TGTGCCAGCAGCTCCCCACAGGGAGCCGCCACAGATACGCAGTATTTT.

This clonotype was recorded at least ten times. The rearrangement uses TRBV20-1 and TRBJ2-7; maybe TRBD1 (6 bases). The length of the CDR3 is 11 residues. V gave up 5 bases and J gave up 7 bases, with 12 bases separating them. Germline V lookup: CDR1 DFQATT, CDR2 SNEGSKA (reference sequence). The CDR3 DNA reads as TGCAGTGCTGCCCCGACAGGAGAGCAGTACTTC. It specifies CSAAPTGEQYF.

The chain recombines TRBV10-3 with TRBJ2-7; D may be TRBD1 or TRBD2 (6 bases each). Germline V CDR1 and CDR2: ENHRY, SYGVKD. This CDR3 comprises 14 residues. The V gene lost 7 bases and the J gene lost 6 bases, with 19 bases spanning the gap. CDR3 sequence reads: CAITVDVGGGEQYF. CDR3 DNA sequence: TGTGCCATCACCGTAGACGTGGGGGGCGGCGAGCAGTACTTC.

This clonotype was counted only a few times. The chain is built from TRBV4-1 and TRBJ1-2, with a possible D match to TRBD1 (5 bases). In germline, CDR1 is MGHRA, CDR2 YSYEKL. This CDR3 contains 15 residues. V was cut by 1 base and J by 7 bases, with 16 bases left in between. Written as DNA, the CDR3 is TGCGCCAGCAGCCAAGTCCCCCTCGGTGGGGGTGGCTACACCTTC. As protein: CASSQVPLGGGGYTF.

This clonotype has only a few counts. V usage is TRBV5-5 and J usage is TRBJ1-1; D call uncertain. V shed 5 bases and J shed 5 bases, with 13 bases lying between them. The CDR3 covers 13 residues. CDR1 SGHKS and CDR2 YYEKEE come from the germline V gene (reference sequence). The CDR3 reads CASRTPGGTEAFF. CDR3 nucleotide sequence: TGTGCCAGCAGGACTCCCGGAGGGACTGAAGCTTTCTTT.

The V call is TRBV15, the J call TRBJ2-7; D is ambiguous. V lost 0 bases to trimming and J lost 6 bases, with 9 bases between them. CDR1 and CDR2 from the germline V gene are LNHNV and YYDKDF (reference sequence). The CDR3 loop spans 13 amino acids. The CDR3 protein is CATSRDRGFEQYF. The CDR3 DNA reads TGTGCCACCAGCAGAGATAGAGGTTTCGAGCAGTACTTC.

The CDR3 sequence is CASSLIGRTLNTGELFF. CDR3 nucleotides: TGTGCCAGCAGCTTAATTGGCCGGACTTTAAACACCGGGGAGCTGTTTTTT. The chain employs TRBV7-3 and TRBJ2-2; possibly TRBD2 for D (5 bases). This CDR3 is built from 17 residues. V was cut by 1 base and J by 2 bases, with 14 bases left in between. Looked up from germline, CDR1 is SGHTA and CDR2 is FQGTGA.

This chain joins TRBV20-1 and TRBJ1-2, with 7 bases matching TRBD1. Unmatched junction bases numbered 5, after V lost 0 bases and J lost 4 bases. The CDR3 covers 14 residues. The germline V gene has CDR1 DFQATT and CDR2 SNEGSKA (reference sequence). CDR3 DNA: TGCAGTGCTAGAGATAGGGACAGCACCTATGGCTACACCTTC. It specifies CSARDRDSTYGYTF.

This clonotype was counted between two and nine times. The rearrangement uses TRBV7-9 and TRBJ1-2; possibly TRBD1 for D (6 bases). Deletions cut 5 bases from V and 5 bases from J, with 24 bases between. Germline values: CDR1 SEHNR, CDR2 FQNEAQ (reference sequence). This CDR3 spans 17 amino acids. CDR3 DNA: TGTGCCAGCAGCCCTTCACTCCCCAGGGGCGATGTGTATGGCTACACCTTC. It specifies CASSPSLPRGDVYGYTF.